This T cell receptor (beta chain) originates from a study of blood T cell repertoires in COVID-19. At the level of the study: Spain, Italy and the United States supplied samples that represented acute and convalescent COVID-19. Sources were T cells, B-cell-depleted T cells, or PBMCs; the material itself was cDNA or gDNA.

In the study's own analysis: Amplification from reference gene primers served as the basis for estimated nucleated cell counts. Method: immunoSEQ multiplex PCR; TCRdb's copy keeps in-frame clones and lacks some. The V and J calls and the clone size are those of that table, but D and trimming were determined from the DNA. This table holds about 310,000 clones, 85% found once. Trimming at V came to 5 bases and at J to 5 bases, leaving 10 bases not matched to a gene. The V gene's germline CDR1 is MNHNY and CDR2 SVGAGI (reference sequence). This CDR3 is built from 15 residues. Study members were between about 18 and 95 years old and lived in around 24 US regions.

The sequenced sample was PBMCs or T cells enriched from blood (not recorded which). This chain joins TRBV6-6 and TRBJ1-2, with TRBD1 identical over 8 bases. This TCR came from a woman aged 25 to 45 who had been exposed to COVID-19. The CDR3 nucleotides are TGTGCCAGCAGTCGGCGCAGGGGGCGTGAATATGGCTACACCTTC. Its protein is CASSRRRGREYGYTF.